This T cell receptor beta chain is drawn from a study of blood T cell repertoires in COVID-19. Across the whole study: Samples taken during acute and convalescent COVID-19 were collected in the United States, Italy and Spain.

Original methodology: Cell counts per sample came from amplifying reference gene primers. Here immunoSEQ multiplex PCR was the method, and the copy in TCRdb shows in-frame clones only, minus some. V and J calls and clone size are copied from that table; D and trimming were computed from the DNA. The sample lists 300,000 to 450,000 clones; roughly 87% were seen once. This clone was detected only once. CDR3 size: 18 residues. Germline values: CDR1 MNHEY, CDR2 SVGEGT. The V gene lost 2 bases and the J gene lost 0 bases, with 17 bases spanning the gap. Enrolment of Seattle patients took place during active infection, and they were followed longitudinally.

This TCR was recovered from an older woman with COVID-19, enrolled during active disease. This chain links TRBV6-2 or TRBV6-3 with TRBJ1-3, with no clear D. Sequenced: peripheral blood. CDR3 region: CASSYPWTDTDSGNTIYF. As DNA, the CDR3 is TGTGCCAGCAGTTACCCCTGGACTGACACCGACTCTGGAAACACCATATATTTT.